Listed below are T cell receptor beta chains from one sample, sequenced in a study of blood T cell repertoires in COVID-19. Repertoires were generated with immunoSEQ multiplex PCR, while TCRdb's copy carries only in-frame clones and drops some. This table has about 350,000 clones, 88% appearing once. Material: PBMCs or T cells enriched from blood (not recorded which). Receptors were obtained from a woman aged 25-40 years who had been exposed to COVID-19. Each CDR3 is given with its conserved first and last residue. D genes are given only for firm matches. A row's size may be missing; if present it is once, few, many or a size class.

DNA	CDR3	J	D	V	size
TGCGCCAGCAGGGTTGGGAGCTCTGGAAACACCATATATTTT	CASRVGSSGNTIYF	TRBJ1-3	NA	TRBV10-2	NA
TGTGCCAGCAGCCCCTGGGCCCAGCCCCCGTTGAACGAGCAGTACTTC	CASSPWAQPPLNEQYF	TRBJ2-7	NA	TRBV3-1/TRBV3-2	NA
TGTGCCAGCAGCCCCCCCCGGGACAGGGGGCGCTTGGTACCATACAATGAGCAGTTCTTC	CASSPPRDRGRLVPYNEQFF	TRBJ2-1	TRBD1	TRBV3-1/TRBV3-2	NA
TGCGCCAGCAGCTTGGCGTTGGGACTTAACACTGAAGCTTTCTTT	CASSLALGLNTEAFF	TRBJ1-1	NA	TRBV5-1	NA
TGTGCCACCAGCAGGTCCGGGACTAGCGGGGTGTATGTCATTCAGTACTTC	CATSRSGTSGVYVIQYF	TRBJ2-4	TRBD2	TRBV15	NA
TGTGCCAGCAGCTTAATCCCCCCTGGAGGGGGCGGTTTCGCCGGGGAGCTGTTTTTT	CASSLIPPGGGGFAGELFF	TRBJ2-2	NA	TRBV7-8	NA
TGTGCCAGCAGTTTCCTAGCGGATACGCAGTATTTT	CASSFLADTQYF	TRBJ2-3	NA	TRBV28	once
TGTGCCAGCAGCTTGCTTTCTGGGACAGTCCAAGAGACCCAGTACTTC	CASSLLSGTVQETQYF	TRBJ2-5	TRBD1	TRBV5-6	NA
TGTGCCAGCAGTGATGGCCAACAGGGGGCTACTGGAAACACCATATATTTT	CASSDGQQGATGNTIYF	TRBJ1-3	TRBD1	TRBV2	NA
TGCGCCAGCAGCTTGGTGGCTAGCGGAAGCACAGATACGCAGTATTTT	CASSLVASGSTDTQYF	TRBJ2-3	TRBD2	TRBV5-1	once
TGTGCCTGGAGTGTGGGACAGGGAGGCAATCAGCCCCAGCATTTT	CAWSVGQGGNQPQHF	TRBJ1-5	TRBD1	TRBV30	NA
TGTGCCAGCAGTTTAACTGTAACTAGCGGGGAAAACACCGGGGAGCTGTTTTTT	CASSLTVTSGENTGELFF	TRBJ2-2	TRBD2	TRBV27	NA
TGTGCCAGCAGCTTGGAGAGGGTGTTCTCTGGAAACACCATATATTTT	CASSLERVFSGNTIYF	TRBJ1-3	NA	TRBV5-6	NA
TGTGCCAGCAGCGTAGCGGGGACAGCCATCTATGGCTACACCTTC	CASSVAGTAIYGYTF	TRBJ1-2	TRBD1	TRBV9	NA
TGTGCCAGCAGCCCGGGGACTAGCGGGACCTACGAGCAGTACTTC	CASSPGTSGTYEQYF	TRBJ2-7	TRBD2	TRBV5-6	once
TGTGCCAGCAGCCAAGCAGCGGGGGGCCCGGAGACCCAGTACTTC	CASSQAAGGPETQYF	TRBJ2-5	TRBD2	TRBV4-2	NA
TGTGCCAGCAGTCCAAGACTAGCGGAGCGATCCTACAATGAGCAGTTCTTC	CASSPRLAERSYNEQFF	TRBJ2-1	TRBD2	TRBV6-6	few
TGTGCCAGCAGCAATGGGGTAGGGAGAACTTCACCCCTCCACTTT	CASSNGVGRTSPLHF	TRBJ1-6	NA	TRBV21-1	NA
TGCGCCAGCAGCCAAGAATCACTAGCGGGACACAATGAGCAGTTCTTC	CASSQESLAGHNEQFF	TRBJ2-1	TRBD2	TRBV4-1	NA
TGTGCCAGCAGCAGGCCCAGCGGGAGGGAAAACCAAGAGACCCAGTACTTC	CASSRPSGRENQETQYF	TRBJ2-5	TRBD2	TRBV7-9	once
TGTGCCTGGAGTGTACGATGGGAGGGGGGCTACGAGCAGTACTTC	CAWSVRWEGGYEQYF	TRBJ2-7	NA	TRBV30	once
TGTGCCAGTAGTACTTACAGGGGGCGAACTGAAGCTTTCTTT	CASSTYRGRTEAFF	TRBJ1-1	TRBD1	TRBV19	NA
TGTGCCAGCAGCTCCACCGGGACTAGCGGTAGTCGCTCCTACGAGCAGTACTTC	CASSSTGTSGSRSYEQYF	TRBJ2-7	TRBD2	TRBV7-9	NA
TGTGCCACCAGTGATTTTACCGGACTAGGAAGGACAGATACGCAGTATTTT	CATSDFTGLGRTDTQYF	TRBJ2-3	TRBD2	TRBV24-1	NA
TGTGCCAGCAGCTACCGCATCCTGCCTAGCGGAAACAATGAGCAGTTCTTC	CASSYRILPSGNNEQFF	TRBJ2-1	TRBD2	TRBV3-1/TRBV3-2	NA
TGTGCCAGCAGCCCGACAGGGCAGACCCAGTACTTC	CASSPTGQTQYF	TRBJ2-5	TRBD1	TRBV7-9	few